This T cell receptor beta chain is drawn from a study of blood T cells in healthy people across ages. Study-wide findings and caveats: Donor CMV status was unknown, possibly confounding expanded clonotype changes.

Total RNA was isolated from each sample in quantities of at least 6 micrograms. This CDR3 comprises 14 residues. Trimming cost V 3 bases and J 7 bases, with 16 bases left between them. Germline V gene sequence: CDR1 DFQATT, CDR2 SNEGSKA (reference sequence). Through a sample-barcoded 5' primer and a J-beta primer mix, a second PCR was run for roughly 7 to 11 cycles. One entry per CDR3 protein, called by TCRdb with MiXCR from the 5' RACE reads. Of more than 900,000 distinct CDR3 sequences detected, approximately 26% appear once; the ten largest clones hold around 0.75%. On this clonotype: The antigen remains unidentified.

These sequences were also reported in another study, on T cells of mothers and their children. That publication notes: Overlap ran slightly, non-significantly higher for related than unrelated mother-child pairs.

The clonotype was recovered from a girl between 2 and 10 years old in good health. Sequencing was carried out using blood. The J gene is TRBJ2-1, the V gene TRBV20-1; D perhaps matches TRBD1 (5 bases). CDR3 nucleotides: TGCAGTGCTAGTGTAGGTGCAGGGTTGAATGAGCAGTTCTTC. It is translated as CSASVGAGLNEQFF.